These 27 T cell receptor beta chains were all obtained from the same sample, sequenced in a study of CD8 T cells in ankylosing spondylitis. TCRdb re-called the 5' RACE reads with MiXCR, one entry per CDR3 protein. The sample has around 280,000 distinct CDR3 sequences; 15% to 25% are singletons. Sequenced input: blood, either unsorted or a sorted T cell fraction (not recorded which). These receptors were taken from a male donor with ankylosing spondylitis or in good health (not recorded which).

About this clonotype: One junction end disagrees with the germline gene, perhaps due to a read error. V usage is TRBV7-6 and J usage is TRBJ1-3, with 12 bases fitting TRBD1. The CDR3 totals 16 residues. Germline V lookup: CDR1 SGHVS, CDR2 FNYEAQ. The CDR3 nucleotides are TGTACCAGCAGCCAGGGACAGGGGGCGTTAGGAAACACCATATATTTT. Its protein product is CTSSQGQGALGNTIYF.

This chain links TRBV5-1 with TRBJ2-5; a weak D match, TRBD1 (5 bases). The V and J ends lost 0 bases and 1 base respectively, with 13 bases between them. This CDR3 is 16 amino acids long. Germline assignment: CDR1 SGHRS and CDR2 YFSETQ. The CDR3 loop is CASSLGPTVGQETQYF. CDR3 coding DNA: TGCGCCAGCAGCTTGGGACCGACAGTGGGCCAAGAGACCCAGTACTTC.

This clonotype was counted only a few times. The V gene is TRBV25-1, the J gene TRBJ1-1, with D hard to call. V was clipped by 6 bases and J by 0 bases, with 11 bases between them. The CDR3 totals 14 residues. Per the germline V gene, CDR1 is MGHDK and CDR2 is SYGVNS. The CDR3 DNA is TGTGCCAGCAGCGCTATAGGATTGAACACTGAAGCTTTCTTT. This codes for CASSAIGLNTEAFF.

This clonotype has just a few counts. CDR3 DNA: TGCGCCAGCAGCTTGGGGCCCAGGGACCACGAGCAGTACGTC. Amino acid sequence: CASSLGPRDHEQYV. This sequence joins TRBV5-1 and TRBJ2-7; the D call may be TRBD1 or TRBD2 (5 bases each). The CDR3 is made up of 14 amino acids. Trimming stripped 0 bases from V and 5 bases from J, with 12 bases between. From germline, CDR1 is SGHRS and CDR2 YFSETQ.

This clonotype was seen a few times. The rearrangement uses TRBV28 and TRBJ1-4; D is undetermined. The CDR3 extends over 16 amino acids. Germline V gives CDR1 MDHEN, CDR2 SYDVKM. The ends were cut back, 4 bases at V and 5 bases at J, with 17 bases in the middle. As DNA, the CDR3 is TGTGCCAGCAGTTCCGGTTTGATGGCCGGGAATGAAAAACTGTTTTTT. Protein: CASSSGLMAGNEKLFF.

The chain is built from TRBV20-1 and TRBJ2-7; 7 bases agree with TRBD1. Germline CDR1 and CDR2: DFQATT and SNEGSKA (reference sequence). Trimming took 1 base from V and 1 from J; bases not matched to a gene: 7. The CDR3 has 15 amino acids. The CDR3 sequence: CSARATGDASYEQYV. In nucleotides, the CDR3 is TGCAGTGCTAGAGCAACAGGGGACGCGTCCTACGAGCAGTACGTC.

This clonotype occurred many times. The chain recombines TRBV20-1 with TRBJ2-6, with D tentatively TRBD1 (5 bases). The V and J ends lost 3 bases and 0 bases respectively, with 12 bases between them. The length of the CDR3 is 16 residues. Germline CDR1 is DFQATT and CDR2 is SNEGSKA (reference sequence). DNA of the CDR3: TGCAGTGCTAGGGGCAGGACACACTCTGGGGCCAACGTCCTGACTTTC. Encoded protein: CSARGRTHSGANVLTF.

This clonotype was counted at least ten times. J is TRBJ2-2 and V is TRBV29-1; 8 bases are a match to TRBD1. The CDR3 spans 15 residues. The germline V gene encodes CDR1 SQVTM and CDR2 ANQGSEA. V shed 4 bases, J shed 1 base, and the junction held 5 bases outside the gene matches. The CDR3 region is CSVASGTGNTGELFF. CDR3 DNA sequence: TGCAGCGTTGCATCGGGGACAGGGAACACCGGGGAGCTGTTTTTT.

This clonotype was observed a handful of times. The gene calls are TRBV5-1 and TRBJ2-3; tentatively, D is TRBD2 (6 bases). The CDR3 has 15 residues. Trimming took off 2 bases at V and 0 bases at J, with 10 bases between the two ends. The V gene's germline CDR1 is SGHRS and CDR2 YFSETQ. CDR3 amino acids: CASSLTSSSTDTQYF. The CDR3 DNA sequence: TGCGCCAGCAGCTTAACTAGCTCTAGCACAGATACGCAGTATTTT.

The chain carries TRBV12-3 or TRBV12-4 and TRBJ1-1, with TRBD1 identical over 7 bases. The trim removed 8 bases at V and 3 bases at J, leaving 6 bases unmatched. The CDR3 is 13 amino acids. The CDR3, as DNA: TGTGCCAGCTACGGGACAGCCCACACTGAAGCTTTCTTT. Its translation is CASYGTAHTEAFF.

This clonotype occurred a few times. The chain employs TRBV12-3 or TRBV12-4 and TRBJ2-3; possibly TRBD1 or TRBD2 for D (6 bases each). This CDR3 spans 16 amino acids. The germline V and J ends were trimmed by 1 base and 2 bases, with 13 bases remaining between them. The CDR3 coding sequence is TGTGCCAGCAGTTTAGTTAAGGGGGGATTCACAGATACGCAGTATTTT. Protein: CASSLVKGGFTDTQYF.

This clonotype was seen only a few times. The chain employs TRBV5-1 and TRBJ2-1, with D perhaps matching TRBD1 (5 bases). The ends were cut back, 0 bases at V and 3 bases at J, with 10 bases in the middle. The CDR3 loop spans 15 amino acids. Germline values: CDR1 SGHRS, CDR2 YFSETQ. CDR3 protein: CASSLVYRSYNEQFF. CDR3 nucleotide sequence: TGCGCCAGCAGCTTGGTATACAGGAGCTACAATGAGCAGTTCTTC.

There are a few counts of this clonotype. The CDR3 DNA reads as TGTGCCAGCAGCCGGGGAGGGACGAAGGATATTGAAGCTTTCTTT. Protein: CASSRGGTKDIEAFF. V gene TRBV3-1 combines with J gene TRBJ1-1; possibly TRBD1 for D (5 bases). Trimming shortened V by 4 bases and J by 7 bases, and 19 bases separated the two germline ends. The CDR3 consists of 15 residues. Per germline, CDR1 LGHDT and CDR2 YNNKEL (reference sequence).

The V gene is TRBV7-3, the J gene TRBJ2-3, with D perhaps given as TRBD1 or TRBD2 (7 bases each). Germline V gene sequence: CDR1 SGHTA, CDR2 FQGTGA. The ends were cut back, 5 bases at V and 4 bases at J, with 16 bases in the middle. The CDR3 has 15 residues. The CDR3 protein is CASSPPGGGPDTQYF. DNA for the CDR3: TGTGCCAGCAGCCCACCAGGGGGGGGACCAGATACGCAGTATTTT.

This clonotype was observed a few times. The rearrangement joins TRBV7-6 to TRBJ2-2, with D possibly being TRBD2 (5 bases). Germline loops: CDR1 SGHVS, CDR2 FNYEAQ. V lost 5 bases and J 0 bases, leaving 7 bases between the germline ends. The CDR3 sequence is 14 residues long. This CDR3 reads CASSQLANTGELFF. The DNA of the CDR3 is TGTGCCAGCAGCCAACTAGCGAACACCGGGGAGCTGTTTTTT.

The CDR3 DNA reads as TGTGCCAGCAGCGCTAGCGGGGCTCCCTACAATGAGCAGTTCTTC. Its translation is CASSASGAPYNEQFF. This chain links TRBV9 with TRBJ2-1; 9 bases line up with TRBD2. Germline CDR1 reads SGDLS; CDR2 reads YYNGEE. V lost 3 bases to trimming and J lost 2 bases; unmatched junction nucleotides: 3. CDR3 size: 15 residues.

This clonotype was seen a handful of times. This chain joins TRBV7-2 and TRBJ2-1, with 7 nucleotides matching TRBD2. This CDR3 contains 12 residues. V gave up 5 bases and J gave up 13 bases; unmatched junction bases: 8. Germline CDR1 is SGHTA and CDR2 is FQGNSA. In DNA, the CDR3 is TGTGCCAGCAGCCGCCCTAGCGGACCACAGTTCTTC. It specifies CASSRPSGPQFF.

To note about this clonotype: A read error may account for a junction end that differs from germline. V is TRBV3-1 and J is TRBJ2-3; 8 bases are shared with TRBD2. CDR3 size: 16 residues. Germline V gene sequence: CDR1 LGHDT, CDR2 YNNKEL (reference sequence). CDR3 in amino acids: CASSQVGGVSTDTQYF. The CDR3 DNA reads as TGTGCCAGCAGTCAAGTCGGGGGGGTGAGCACAGATACGCAGTATTTT.

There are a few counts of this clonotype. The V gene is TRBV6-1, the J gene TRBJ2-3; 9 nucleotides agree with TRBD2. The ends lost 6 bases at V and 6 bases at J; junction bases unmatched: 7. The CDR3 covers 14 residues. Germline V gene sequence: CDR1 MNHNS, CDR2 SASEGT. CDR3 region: CASSASGVGDTQYF. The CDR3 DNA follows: TGTGCCAGCAGCGCTAGCGGGGTGGGGGATACGCAGTATTTT.

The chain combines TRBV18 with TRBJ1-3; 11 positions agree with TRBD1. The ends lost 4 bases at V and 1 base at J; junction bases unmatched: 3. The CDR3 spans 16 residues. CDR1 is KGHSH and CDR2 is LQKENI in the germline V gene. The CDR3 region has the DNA TGTGCCAGCTCACGGACAGGGGGCACATCTGGAAACACCATATATTTT. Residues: CASSRTGGTSGNTIYF.

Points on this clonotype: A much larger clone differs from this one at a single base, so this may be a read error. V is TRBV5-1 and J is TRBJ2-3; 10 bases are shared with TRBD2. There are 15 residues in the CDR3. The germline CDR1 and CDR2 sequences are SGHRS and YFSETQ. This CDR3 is CTSSLSSGSFDTQYF. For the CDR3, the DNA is TGCACCAGCAGCTTATCTAGCGGGAGCTTTGATACGCAGTATTTT.

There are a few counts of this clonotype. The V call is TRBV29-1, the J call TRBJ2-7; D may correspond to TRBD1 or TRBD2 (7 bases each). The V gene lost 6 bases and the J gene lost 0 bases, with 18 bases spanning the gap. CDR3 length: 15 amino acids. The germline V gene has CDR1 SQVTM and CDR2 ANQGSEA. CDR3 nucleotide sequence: TGCAGCGTCCGAGCAGGGGGAGGGAACTCCTACGAGCAGTACGTC. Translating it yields CSVRAGGGNSYEQYV.

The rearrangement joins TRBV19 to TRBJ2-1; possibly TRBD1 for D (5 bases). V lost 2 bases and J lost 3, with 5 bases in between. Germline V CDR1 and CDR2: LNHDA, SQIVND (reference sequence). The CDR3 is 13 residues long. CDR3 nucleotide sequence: TGTGCCAGTAGTATACAGGGCTACAATGAGCAGTTCTTC. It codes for CASSIQGYNEQFF.

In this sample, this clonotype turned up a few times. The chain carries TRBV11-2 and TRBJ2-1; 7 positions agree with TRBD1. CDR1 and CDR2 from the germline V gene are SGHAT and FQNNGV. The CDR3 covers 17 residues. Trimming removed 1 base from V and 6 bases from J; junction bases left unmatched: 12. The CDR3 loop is CASSLVVGWGQLNEQFF. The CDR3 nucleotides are TGTGCCAGCAGCTTAGTTGTTGGGTGGGGACAGCTCAATGAGCAGTTCTTC.

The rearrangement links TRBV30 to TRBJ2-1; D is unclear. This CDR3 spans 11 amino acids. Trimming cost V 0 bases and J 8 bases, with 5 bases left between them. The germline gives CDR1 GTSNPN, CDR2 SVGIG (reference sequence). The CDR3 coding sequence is TGTGCCTGGAGTGTACTGGATGAGCAGTTCTTC. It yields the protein CAWSVLDEQFF. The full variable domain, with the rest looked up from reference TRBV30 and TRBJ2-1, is SQTIHQWPATLVQPVGSPLSLECTVEGTSNPNLYWYRQAAGRGLQLLFYSVGIGQISSEVPQNLSASRPQDRQFILSSKKLLLSDSGFYLCAWSVLDEQFFGPGTRLTVL.

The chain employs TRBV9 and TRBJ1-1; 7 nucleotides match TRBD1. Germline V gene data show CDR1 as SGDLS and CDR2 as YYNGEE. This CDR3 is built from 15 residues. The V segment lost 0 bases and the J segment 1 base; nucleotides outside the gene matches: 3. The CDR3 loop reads CASSVGGTANTEAFF. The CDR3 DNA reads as TGTGCCAGCAGCGTAGGCGGGACAGCGAACACTGAAGCTTTCTTT.

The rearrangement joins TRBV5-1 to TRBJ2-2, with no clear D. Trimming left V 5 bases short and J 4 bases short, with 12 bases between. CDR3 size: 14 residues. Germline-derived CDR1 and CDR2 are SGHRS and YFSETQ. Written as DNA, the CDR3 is TGCGCCAGCAGTAACCGACCGGGCACCGGGGAGCTGTTTTTT. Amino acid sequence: CASSNRPGTGELFF.